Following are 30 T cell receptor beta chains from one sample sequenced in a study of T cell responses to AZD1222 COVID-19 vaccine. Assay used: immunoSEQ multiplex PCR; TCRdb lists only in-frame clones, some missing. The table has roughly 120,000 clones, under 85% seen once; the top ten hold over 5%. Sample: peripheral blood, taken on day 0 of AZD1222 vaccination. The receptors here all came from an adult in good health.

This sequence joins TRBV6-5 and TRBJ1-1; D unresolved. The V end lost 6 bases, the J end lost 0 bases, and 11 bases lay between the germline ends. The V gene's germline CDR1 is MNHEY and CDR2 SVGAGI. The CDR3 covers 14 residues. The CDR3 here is CASSAMGMNTEAFF. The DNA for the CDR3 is TGTGCCAGCAGCGCTATGGGCATGAACACTGAAGCTTTCTTT.

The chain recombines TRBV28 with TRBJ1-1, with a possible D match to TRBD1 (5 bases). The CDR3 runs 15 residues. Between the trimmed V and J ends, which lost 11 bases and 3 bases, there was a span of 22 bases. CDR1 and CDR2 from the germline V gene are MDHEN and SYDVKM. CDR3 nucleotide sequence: TGTGCCCATCGAGGTCCGGGGGTCTTACACACTGAAGCTTTCTTT. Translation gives CAHRGPGVLHTEAFF.

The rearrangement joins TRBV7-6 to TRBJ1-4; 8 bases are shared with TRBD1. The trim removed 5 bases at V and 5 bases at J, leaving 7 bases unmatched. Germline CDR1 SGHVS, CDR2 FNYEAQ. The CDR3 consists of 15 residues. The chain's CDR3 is CASSPDDRGNEKLFF. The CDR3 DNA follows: TGTGCCAGCAGCCCTGACGACAGGGGAAATGAAAAACTGTTTTTT.

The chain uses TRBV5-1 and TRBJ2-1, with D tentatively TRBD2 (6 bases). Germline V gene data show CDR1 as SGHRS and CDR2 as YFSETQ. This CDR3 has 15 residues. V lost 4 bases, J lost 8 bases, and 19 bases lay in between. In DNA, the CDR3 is TGCGCCAGCAGCCCCCGGGACTCTGCGGGGCATGAGCAGTTCTTC. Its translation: CASSPRDSAGHEQFF.

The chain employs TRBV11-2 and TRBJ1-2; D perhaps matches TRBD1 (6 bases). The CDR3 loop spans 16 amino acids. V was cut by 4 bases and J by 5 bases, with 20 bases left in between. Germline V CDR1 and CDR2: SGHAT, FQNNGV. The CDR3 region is CASSSEVGTPYYGYTF. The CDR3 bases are TGTGCCAGCAGCTCAGAGGTCGGGACACCCTATTATGGCTACACCTTC.

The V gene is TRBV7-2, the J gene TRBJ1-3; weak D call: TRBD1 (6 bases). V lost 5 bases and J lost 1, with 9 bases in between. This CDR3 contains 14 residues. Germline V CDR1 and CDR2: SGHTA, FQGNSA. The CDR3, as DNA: TGTGCCAGCAGCCAAGGACAGTCTGGAAACACCATATATTTT. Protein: CASSQGQSGNTIYF.

CDR3 DNA sequence: TGTGCCAGCAGCTTAATGGCTAGCGGGGGGACTAGCACAGATACGCAGTATTTT. Translated, it gives CASSLMASGGTSTDTQYF. V and J are TRBV7-8 and TRBJ2-3; TRBD2 matches at 11 bases. The length of the CDR3 is 18 residues. J gave up 0 bases and V 2 bases, and 7 bases lay outside the gene matches. Germline assignment: CDR1 SGHVS and CDR2 FQNEAQ.

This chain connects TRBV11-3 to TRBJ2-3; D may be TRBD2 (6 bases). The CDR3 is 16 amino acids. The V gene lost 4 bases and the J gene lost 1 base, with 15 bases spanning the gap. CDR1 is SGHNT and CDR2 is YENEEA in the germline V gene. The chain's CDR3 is CASSSPGPGGTDTQYF. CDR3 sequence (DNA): TGTGCCAGCAGCTCACCGGGGCCGGGGGGCACAGATACGCAGTATTTT.

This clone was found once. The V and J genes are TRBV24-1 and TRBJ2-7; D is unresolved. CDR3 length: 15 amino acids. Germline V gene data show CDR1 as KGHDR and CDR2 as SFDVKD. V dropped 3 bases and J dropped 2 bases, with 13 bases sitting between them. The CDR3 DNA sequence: TGTGCCACCAGTGATCCAAGGACCGCCGCCTACGAGCAGTACTTC. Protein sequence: CATSDPRTAAYEQYF.

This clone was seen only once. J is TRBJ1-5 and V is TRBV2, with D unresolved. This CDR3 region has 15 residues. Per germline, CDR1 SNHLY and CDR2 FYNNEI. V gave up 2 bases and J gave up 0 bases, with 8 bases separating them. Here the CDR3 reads CASSETGYSNQPQHF. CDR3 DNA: TGTGCCAGCAGTGAAACGGGGTATAGCAATCAGCCCCAGCATTTT.

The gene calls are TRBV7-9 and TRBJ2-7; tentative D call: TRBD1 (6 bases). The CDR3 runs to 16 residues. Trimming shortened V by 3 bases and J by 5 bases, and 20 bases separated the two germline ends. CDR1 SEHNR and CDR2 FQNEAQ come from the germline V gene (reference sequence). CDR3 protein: CASSFARGSGMNEQYF. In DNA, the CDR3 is TGTGCCAGCAGCTTCGCTAGGGGGTCGGGTATGAACGAGCAGTACTTC. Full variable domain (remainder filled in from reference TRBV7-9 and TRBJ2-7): DTGVSQNPRHKITKRGQNVTFRCDPISEHNRLYWYRQTLGQGPEFLTYFQNEAQLEKSRLLSDRFSAERPKGSFSTLEIQRTEQGDSAMYLCASSFARGSGMNEQYFGPGTRLTVT.

The CDR3 DNA sequence: TGTGCCAGCAGCCCGCCGGGACGCTCGGAGACCCAGTACTTC. It specifies CASSPPGRSETQYF. The chain has TRBV5-4 and TRBJ2-5, with D perhaps TRBD1 or TRBD2 (5 bases each). The CDR3 contains 14 residues. With 4 bases removed from V and 5 bases from J, the gap between germline ends came to 15 bases. Germline CDR1 is SGHNT and CDR2 is YYREEE (reference sequence).

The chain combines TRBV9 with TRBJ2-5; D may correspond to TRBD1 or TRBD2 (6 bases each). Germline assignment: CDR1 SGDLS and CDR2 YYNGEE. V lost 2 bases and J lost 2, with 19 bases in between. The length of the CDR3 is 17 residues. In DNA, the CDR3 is TGTGCCAGCAGCGTTGAGGGGGACTGGGCGTGGCAAGAGACCCAGTACTTC. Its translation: CASSVEGDWAWQETQYF.

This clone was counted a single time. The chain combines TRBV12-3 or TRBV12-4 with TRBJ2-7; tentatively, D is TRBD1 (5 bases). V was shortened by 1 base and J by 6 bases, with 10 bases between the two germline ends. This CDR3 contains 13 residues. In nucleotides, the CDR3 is TGTGCCAGCAGTTTAGAGGGGTCCGGCGAGCAGTACTTC. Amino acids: CASSLEGSGEQYF.

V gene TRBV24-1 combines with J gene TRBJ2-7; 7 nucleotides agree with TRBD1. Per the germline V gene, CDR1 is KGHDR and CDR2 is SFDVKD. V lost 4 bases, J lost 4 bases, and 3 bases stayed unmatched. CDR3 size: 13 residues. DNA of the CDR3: TGTGCCACCAGTGACCGGACAGGTTACGAGCAGTACTTC. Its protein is CATSDRTGYEQYF.

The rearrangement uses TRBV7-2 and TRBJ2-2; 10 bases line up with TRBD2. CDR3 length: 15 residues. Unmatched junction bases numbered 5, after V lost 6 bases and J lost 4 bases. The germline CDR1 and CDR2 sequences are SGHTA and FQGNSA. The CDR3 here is CASRYIAGGTGELFF. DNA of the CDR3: TGTGCCAGCAGATATATAGCGGGGGGCACCGGGGAGCTGTTTTTT.

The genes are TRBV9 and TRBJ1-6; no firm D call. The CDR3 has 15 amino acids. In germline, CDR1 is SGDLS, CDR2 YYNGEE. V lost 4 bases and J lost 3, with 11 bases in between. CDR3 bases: TGTGCCAGCAGCCCCAGCGTCAGCTATAATTCACCCCTCCACTTT. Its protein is CASSPSVSYNSPLHF. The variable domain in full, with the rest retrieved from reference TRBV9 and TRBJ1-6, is DSGVTQTPKHLITATGQRVTLRCSPRSGDLSVYWYQQSLDQGLQFLIQYYNGEERAKGNILERFSAQQFPDLHSELNLSSLELGDSALYFCASSPSVSYNSPLHFGNGTRLTVT.

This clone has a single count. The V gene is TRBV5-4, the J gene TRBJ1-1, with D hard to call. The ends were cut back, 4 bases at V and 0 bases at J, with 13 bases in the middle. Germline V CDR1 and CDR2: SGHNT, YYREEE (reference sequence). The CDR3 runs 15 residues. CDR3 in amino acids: CASSQDGSMNTEAFF. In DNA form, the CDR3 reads TGTGCCAGCAGCCAGGACGGGTCGATGAACACTGAAGCTTTCTTT.

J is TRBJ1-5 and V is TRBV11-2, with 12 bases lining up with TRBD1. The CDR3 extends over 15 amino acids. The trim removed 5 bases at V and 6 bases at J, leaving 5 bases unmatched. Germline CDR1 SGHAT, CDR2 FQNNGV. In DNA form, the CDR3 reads TGTGCCAGCAGCCCGGGACAGGGGGCGGGTCAGCCCCAGCATTTT. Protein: CASSPGQGAGQPQHF.

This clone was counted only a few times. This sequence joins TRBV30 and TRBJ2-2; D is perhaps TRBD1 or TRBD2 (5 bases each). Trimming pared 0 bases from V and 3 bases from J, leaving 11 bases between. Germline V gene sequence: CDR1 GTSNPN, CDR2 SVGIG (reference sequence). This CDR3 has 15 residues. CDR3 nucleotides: TGTGCCTGGAGTGTGCCGGGGCGGGACACCGGGGAGCTGTTTTTT. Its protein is CAWSVPGRDTGELFF. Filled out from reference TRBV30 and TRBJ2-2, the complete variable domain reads SQTIHQWPATLVQPVGSPLSLECTVEGTSNPNLYWYRQAAGRGLQLLFYSVGIGQISSEVPQNLSASRPQDRQFILSSKKLLLSDSGFYLCAWSVPGRDTGELFFGEGSRLTVL.

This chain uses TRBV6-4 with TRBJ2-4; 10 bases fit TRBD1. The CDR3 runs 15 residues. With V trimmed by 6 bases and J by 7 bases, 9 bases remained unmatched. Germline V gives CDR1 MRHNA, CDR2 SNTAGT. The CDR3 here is CASRGDRGRVNIQYF. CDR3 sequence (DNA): TGTGCCAGCAGAGGGGACAGGGGTAGGGTGAACATTCAGTACTTC.

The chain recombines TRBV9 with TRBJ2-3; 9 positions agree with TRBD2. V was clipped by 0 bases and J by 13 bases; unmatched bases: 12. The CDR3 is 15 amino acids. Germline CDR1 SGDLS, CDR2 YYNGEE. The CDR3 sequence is CASSVGSGGKGREYF. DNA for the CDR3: TGTGCCAGCAGCGTAGGTAGCGGGGGAAAGGGTAGGGAGTATTTT. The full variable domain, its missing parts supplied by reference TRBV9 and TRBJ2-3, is DSGVTQTPKHLITATGQRVTLRCSPRSGDLSVYWYQQSLDQGLQFLIQYYNGEERAKGNILERFSAQQFPDLHSELNLSSLELGDSALYFCASSVGSGGKGREYFGPGTRLTVL.

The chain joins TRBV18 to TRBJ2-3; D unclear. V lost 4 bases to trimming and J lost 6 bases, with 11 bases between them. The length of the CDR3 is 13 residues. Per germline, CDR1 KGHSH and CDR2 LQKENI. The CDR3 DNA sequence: TGTGCCAGCTCACTCACAGAACTGGATACGCAGTATTTT. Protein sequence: CASSLTELDTQYF.

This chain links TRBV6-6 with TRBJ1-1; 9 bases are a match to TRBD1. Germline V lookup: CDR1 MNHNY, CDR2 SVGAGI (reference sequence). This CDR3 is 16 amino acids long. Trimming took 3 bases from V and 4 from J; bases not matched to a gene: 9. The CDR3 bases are TGTGCCAGCAGTTATCCCGGGACAGGGAGGCTCACTGAAGCTTTCTTT. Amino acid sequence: CASSYPGTGRLTEAFF.

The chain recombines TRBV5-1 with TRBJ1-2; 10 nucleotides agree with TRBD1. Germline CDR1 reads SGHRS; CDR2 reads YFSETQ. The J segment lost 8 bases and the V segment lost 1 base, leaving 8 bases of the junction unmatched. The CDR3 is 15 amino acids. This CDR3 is CASSLIGDRGEGYTF. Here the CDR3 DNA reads TGCGCCAGCAGCTTGATTGGGGACAGGGGAGAAGGCTACACCTTC.

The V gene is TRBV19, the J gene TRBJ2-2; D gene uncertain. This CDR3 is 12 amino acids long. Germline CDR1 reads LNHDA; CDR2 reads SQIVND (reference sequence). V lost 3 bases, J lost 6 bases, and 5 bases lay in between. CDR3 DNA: TGTGCCAGTAGTATTTTCGCCGGGGAGCTGTTTTTT. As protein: CASSIFAGELFF.

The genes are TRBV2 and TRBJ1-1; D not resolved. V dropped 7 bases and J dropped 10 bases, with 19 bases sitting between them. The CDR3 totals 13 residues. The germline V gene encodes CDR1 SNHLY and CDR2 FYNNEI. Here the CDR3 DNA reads TGTGCCAGCATTCCCGACCTCAACAGTAGAGCTTTCTTT. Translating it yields CASIPDLNSRAFF.

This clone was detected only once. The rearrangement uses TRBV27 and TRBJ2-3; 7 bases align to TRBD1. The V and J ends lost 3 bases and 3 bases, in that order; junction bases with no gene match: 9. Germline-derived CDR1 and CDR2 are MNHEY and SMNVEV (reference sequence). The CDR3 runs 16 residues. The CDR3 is CASSFRGTVPTDTQYF. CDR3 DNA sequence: TGTGCCAGCAGTTTTAGGGGGACAGTACCGACAGATACGCAGTATTTT.

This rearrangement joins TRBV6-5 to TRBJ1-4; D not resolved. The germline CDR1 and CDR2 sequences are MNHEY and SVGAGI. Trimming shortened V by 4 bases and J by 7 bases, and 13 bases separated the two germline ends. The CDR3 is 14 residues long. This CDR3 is CASSLSWFGEKLFF. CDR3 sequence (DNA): TGTGCCAGCAGTTTATCGTGGTTCGGTGAAAAACTGTTTTTT.

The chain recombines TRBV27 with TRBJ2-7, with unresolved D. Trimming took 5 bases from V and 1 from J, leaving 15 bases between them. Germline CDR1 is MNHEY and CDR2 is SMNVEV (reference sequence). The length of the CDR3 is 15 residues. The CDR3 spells CASSLLFDKSYEQYF. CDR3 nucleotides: TGTGCCAGCAGTCTCCTTTTCGACAAATCCTACGAGCAGTACTTC.